A single sample gave rise to the 7 T cell receptor beta chains below, sequenced in a study of graft-versus-host responses after intestinal transplantation. The method was immunoSEQ multiplex PCR; TCRdb's version includes in-frame clones alone and lacks a portion of them. The sample comprises over 100,000 clones, approximately 90% of which are singletons, and about 0.25% rests with the top ten. Which antigens these TCRs recognize remains unknown. The sequences come from unstimulated CD4+ T cells sorted from spleen or lymph node cells, collected before transplant. Source of these receptors: a human donor who was the organ donor for an intestinal transplant.

The chain has TRBV18 and TRBJ2-7; TRBD2 matches at 15 bases. The CDR3 contains 16 residues. With 4 bases clipped from V and 5 bases from J, the junction kept 6 bases outside the gene matches. CDR1 KGHSH and CDR2 LQKENI come from the germline V gene. CDR3 coding DNA: TGTGCCAGCTCACAAGGACTAGCGGGAGGGCAGCACGAGCAGTACTTC. It specifies CASSQGLAGGQHEQYF.

The gene calls are TRBV4-3 and TRBJ2-7; 8 positions agree with TRBD1. The CDR3 covers 12 residues. Germline trimming cut 4 bases from V and 9 bases from J; bases unmatched to any gene: 5. The germline CDR1 and CDR2 sequences are LGHNA and YSLEER. The CDR3: CASSLGQGRQYF. The CDR3 region has the DNA TGCGCCAGCAGCCTCGGACAGGGACGGCAGTACTTC.

This chain connects TRBV19 to TRBJ2-2; 8 bases map to TRBD1. With V trimmed by 5 bases and J by 2 bases, 4 bases remained unmatched. CDR1 is LNHDA and CDR2 is SQIVND in the germline V gene (reference sequence). The CDR3 is made up of 15 amino acids. CDR3 loop: CASSRGTGNTGELFF. The CDR3 DNA follows: TGTGCCAGTAGTCGTGGGACAGGCAACACCGGGGAGCTGTTTTTT.

V is TRBV28 and J is TRBJ2-5, with a tentative D call TRBD2 (6 bases). The CDR3 contains 15 residues. V lost 2 bases and J lost 2, with 12 bases in between. Germline V gene sequence: CDR1 MDHEN, CDR2 SYDVKM. CDR3 protein: CASSLRGRPQETQYF. The DNA for the CDR3 is TGTGCCAGCAGTTTACGGGGGAGGCCTCAAGAGACCCAGTACTTC. The variable domain in full, with the rest retrieved from reference TRBV28 and TRBJ2-5, is DVKVTQSSRYLVKRTGEKVFLECVQDMDHENMFWYRQDPGLGLRLIYFSYDVKMKEKGDIPEGYSVSREKKERFSLILESASTNQTSMYLCASSLRGRPQETQYFGPGTRLLVL.

This chain uses TRBV7-9 with TRBJ2-3, with 7 bases that match TRBD1. There are 15 residues in the CDR3. Germline loops: CDR1 SEHNR, CDR2 FQNEAQ (reference sequence). The ends lost 5 bases at V and 2 bases at J; junction bases unmatched: 7. The CDR3 region is CASSPGTVHTDTQYF. CDR3 coding DNA: TGTGCCAGCAGCCCAGGGACAGTGCACACAGATACGCAGTATTTT.

This clone was counted only a few times. The conserved phenylalanine or tryptophan normally closing the CDR3 is absent here, so this likely arose from a read error. No DNA is shown, since the ends of the CDR3 on it are uncertain; the CDR3 is the one TCRdb lists. This sequence joins TRBV7-4 and TRBJ2-6. Germline CDR1 and CDR2: SGHVT and SQSDAQ. With termini counted, the CDR3 has 12 amino acids. The chain's CDR3 is CASSYQPSAHKV.

The V gene is TRBV7-6, the J gene TRBJ2-2; 7 nucleotides line up with TRBD1. Trimming cost V 5 bases and J 1 base; bases outside gene matches: 1. The CDR3 has 14 amino acids. Looked up from germline, CDR1 is SGHVS and CDR2 is FNYEAQ. The CDR3, as DNA: TGTGCCAGCAGCCGGACAGGGAACACCGGGGAGCTGTTTTTT. This encodes CASSRTGNTGELFF.